The 5 T cell receptor beta chains given below trace back to one sample, sequenced in a study of shared clonotypes between healthy human individuals. The table came from immunoSEQ multiplex PCR; TCRdb's copy has only in-frame clones and leaves some out. This sample has about 2.1 million clones, with 90% to 95% found just once. Positive CCR7 selection of CD45RO-negative cells yielded the naive CD8 cells, and terminally differentiated effector memory CD45RA+ cells were excluded. The specimen sequenced was naive CD8+ T cells from PBMCs. Receptor source: a man younger than 30 in good health. Some clones in this sample may be carry-over from other donors' samples.

J is TRBJ1-5 and V is TRBV5-6, with TRBD1 identical over 7 bases. This CDR3 comprises 16 residues. Per germline, CDR1 SGHDT and CDR2 YYEEEE. J was trimmed by 3 bases and V by 0 bases; bases with no gene match: 6. The CDR3 region has the DNA TGTGCCAGCAGCTTGGGGCCGGGACAGCACAATCAGCCCCAGCATTTT. Its protein is CASSLGPGQHNQPQHF.

The chain joins TRBV14 to TRBJ1-1, with 7 bases that match TRBD1. This CDR3 contains 15 residues. The germline CDR1 and CDR2 sequences are SGHDN and FVKESK. V dropped 4 bases and J dropped 1; count of bases not matched to a gene: 6. CDR3 loop: CASSRLRDRNTEAFF. CDR3 DNA sequence: TGTGCCAGCAGCCGACTCCGGGACAGGAACACTGAAGCTTTCTTT. The whole variable domain, remainder taken from reference TRBV14 and TRBJ1-1, is EAGVTQFPSHSVIEKGQTVTLRCDPISGHDNLYWYRRVMGKEIKFLLHFVKESKQDESGMPNNRFLAERTGGTYSTLKVQPAELEDSGVYFCASSRLRDRNTEAFFGQGTRLTVV.

The sample holds one count of this clone. The chain uses TRBV9 and TRBJ2-3, with 7 bases lining up with TRBD2. This CDR3 contains 16 residues. J gave up 5 bases and V 4 bases, and 13 bases lay outside the gene matches. Germline CDR1 SGDLS, CDR2 YYNGEE. The CDR3 loop reads CASSTRWASGGDTQYF. The CDR3 DNA reads as TGTGCCAGCAGCACCCGGTGGGCTAGCGGAGGAGATACGCAGTATTTT.

The table lists this clone with a count of one. The V call is TRBV6-5, the J call TRBJ2-1; possible D gene TRBD2, 5 bases. Trimming shortened V by 4 bases and J by 8 bases, and 15 bases separated the two germline ends. CDR1 is MNHEY, CDR2 SVGAGI, per germline. CDR3 length equals 14 residues. The CDR3 sequence: CASSSRVQIDEQFF. The CDR3 coding sequence is TGTGCCAGCAGTTCGCGGGTACAGATTGATGAGCAGTTCTTC.

The rearrangement uses TRBV7-3 and TRBJ2-2, with 9 bases that match TRBD2. CDR1 and CDR2 (germline): SGHTA, FQGTGA. V was clipped by 4 bases and J by 1 base; unmatched bases: 4. The length of the CDR3 is 16 residues. CDR3 sequence: CASSSRSGGNTGELFF. CDR3 coding DNA: TGTGCCAGCAGCTCTCGTAGCGGGGGGAACACCGGGGAGCTGTTTTTT.